These 22 T cell receptor beta chains share one sample of origin, sequenced in a study of PD-L1 blockade in urothelial cancer. Time point reported: peripheral blood 6 weeks after treatment start. Clones were sequenced by immunoSEQ multiplex PCR, and TCRdb holds only the in-frame ones, with some missing. The sample contains 29,000 or so clones, approximately 80% of which appear only once. The input for sequencing was PBMCs, taken around atezolizumab (anti-PD-L1) treatment. Receptors were obtained from a man in his 70s with urothelial cancer.

The chain combines TRBV11-3 with TRBJ1-5; D not resolved. This CDR3 has 15 residues. V lost 1 base, J lost 3 bases, and 10 bases lay in between. Germline V lookup: CDR1 SGHNT, CDR2 YENEEA. The CDR3 region has the DNA TGTGCCAGCAGCTTAGTTCAGTTTACCAATCAGCCCCAGCATTTT. Protein product: CASSLVQFTNQPQHF.

This chain joins TRBV11-3 and TRBJ2-1; 7 bases map to TRBD2. The V gene's germline CDR1 is SGHNT and CDR2 YENEEA. The CDR3 consists of 14 residues. Trimming at V came to 5 bases and at J to 9 bases, leaving 10 bases not matched to a gene. CDR3 sequence reads: CASSEGRASVEQFF. In DNA, the CDR3 is TGTGCCAGCAGCGAAGGGAGGGCTAGCGTTGAGCAGTTCTTC. Using reference TRBV11-3 and TRBJ2-1 for the parts outside the CDR3, the full variable domain is EAGVVQSPRYKIIEKKQPVAFWCNPISGHNTLYWYLQNLGQGPELLIRYENEEAVDDSQLPKDRFSAERLKGVDSTLKIQPAELGDSAVYLCASSEGRASVEQFFGPGTRLTVL.

This chain uses TRBV10-3 with TRBJ1-3; the match to TRBD1 covers 9 bases. Germline values: CDR1 ENHRY, CDR2 SYGVKD. V lost 2 bases, J lost 7 bases, and 9 bases stayed unmatched. CDR3 length equals 16 residues. CDR3 sequence: CAISEGQGTVRNTIYF. The CDR3 nucleotides read TGTGCCATCAGTGAGGGACAGGGGACGGTCCGTAACACCATATATTTT.

A single count supports this clone. The gene calls are TRBV11-2 and TRBJ2-7; 9 nucleotides match TRBD2. The CDR3 runs to 18 residues. Germline CDR1 SGHAT, CDR2 FQNNGV. Trimming cost V 5 bases and J 4 bases; bases outside gene matches: 18. The CDR3 is CASSPVGRPREGRYEQYF. The CDR3 nucleotides are TGTGCCAGCAGCCCCGTGGGTAGGCCGCGGGAGGGCCGATACGAGCAGTACTTC.

V and J are TRBV10-3 and TRBJ2-7, with a possible D match to TRBD1 (6 bases). This CDR3 contains 13 residues. The germline V gene encodes CDR1 ENHRY and CDR2 SYGVKD. Trimming removed 10 bases at V and 3 bases at J, with 16 bases between. CDR3 in amino acids: CATTRDRFYEQYF. DNA of the CDR3: TGTGCCACCACCAGAGACAGGTTCTACGAGCAGTACTTC.

This rearrangement joins TRBV28 to TRBJ2-2, with D possibly being TRBD2 (6 bases). V lost 2 bases to trimming and J lost 6 bases, with 13 bases between them. This CDR3 region has 15 residues. Germline lookup yields CDR1 MDHEN and CDR2 SYDVKM. The CDR3 spells CASSLLGLGSGELFF. For the CDR3, the DNA is TGTGCCAGCAGTTTACTGGGACTCGGATCCGGGGAGCTGTTTTTT.

CDR3 region: CASRPGQGPNYGYTF. In DNA, the CDR3 is TGTGCCAGCAGGCCCGGACAGGGTCCGAACTATGGCTACACCTTC. The chain joins TRBV6-5 to TRBJ1-2, with TRBD1 matching over 8 bases. Trimming removed 6 bases from V and 2 bases from J; junction bases left unmatched: 8. CDR3 length: 15 amino acids. Germline assignment: CDR1 MNHEY and CDR2 SVGAGI.

In DNA form, the CDR3 reads TGTGCCAGCAGCCAAGTATCCCCCCGGGACGAGCAGTACTTC. Amino acid sequence: CASSQVSPRDEQYF. The V gene is TRBV14, the J gene TRBJ2-7; unclear D gene. Germline V lookup: CDR1 SGHDN, CDR2 FVKESK. This CDR3 is 14 amino acids long. V lost 1 base to trimming and J lost 5 bases, with 12 bases between them.

The V call is TRBV25-1, the J call TRBJ1-1; 7 nucleotides align to TRBD1. The trim removed 2 bases at V and 10 bases at J, leaving 13 bases unmatched. This CDR3 comprises 15 residues. Germline V gene data show CDR1 as MGHDK and CDR2 as SYGVNS. This chain's CDR3 is CASSEMAGRNRGAFF. CDR3 DNA sequence: TGTGCCAGCAGTGAAATGGCAGGCAGAAACAGGGGAGCTTTCTTT.

The chain recombines TRBV5-1 with TRBJ1-3, with D possibly being TRBD1 (5 bases). The CDR3 is made up of 17 amino acids. The V and J ends lost 1 base and 0 bases respectively, with 14 bases between them. CDR1 is SGHRS and CDR2 is YFSETQ in the germline V gene. This chain's CDR3 is CASSLYSQGYSGNTIYF. The CDR3 DNA follows: TGCGCCAGCAGCTTGTATTCCCAGGGATACTCTGGAAACACCATATATTTT.

V and J are TRBV19 and TRBJ1-2, with TRBD1 matching over 8 bases. Trimming took 4 bases from V and 1 from J; bases not matched to a gene: 5. Per the germline V gene, CDR1 is LNHDA and CDR2 is SQIVND (reference sequence). The length of the CDR3 is 15 residues. The DNA for the CDR3 is TGTGCCAGTAGTACCGGGACAGGATTTAACTATGGCTACACCTTC. Translation gives CASSTGTGFNYGYTF.

This clone was seen once. The chain combines TRBV19 with TRBJ2-5; 7 bases are a match to TRBD2. The CDR3 extends over 14 amino acids. Germline CDR1 LNHDA, CDR2 SQIVND (reference sequence). V lost 1 base and J lost 6; bases outside the gene matches: 5. The CDR3 loop is CASSIGGGSQTQYF. The CDR3 DNA sequence: TGTGCCAGTAGTATAGGAGGCGGGAGTCAGACCCAGTACTTC.

Concerning this clone itself: The germline gene is not matched at one end of the junction; a read error may be the cause. This chain links TRBV7-7 with TRBJ2-5, with D perhaps matching TRBD2 (6 bases). From germline, CDR1 is SSHAT and CDR2 FNYEAQ (reference sequence). The CDR3 has 14 residues. The CDR3 spells CASSPSGRQETQYF. The CDR3 region has the DNA TGTGCTAGCAGCCCATCGGGGAGGCAAGAGACCCAGTACTTC.

The chain combines TRBV11-3 with TRBJ2-2; D is undetermined. CDR1 SGHNT and CDR2 YENEEA come from the germline V gene. This CDR3 has 16 amino acids. V was clipped by 1 base and J by 4 bases, with 13 bases between them. CDR3: CASSLAAGGGTGELFF. The CDR3 bases are TGTGCCAGCAGCTTAGCCGCCGGCGGTGGCACCGGGGAGCTGTTTTTT.

This rearrangement joins TRBV2 to TRBJ2-5; 7 nucleotides line up with TRBD1. Germline CDR1 is SNHLY and CDR2 is FYNNEI. This CDR3 is built from 15 residues. V gave up 4 bases and J gave up 1 base; unmatched junction bases: 6. The CDR3 is CASSALGQPQETQYF. CDR3 DNA: TGTGCCAGCAGTGCCCTGGGACAGCCCCAAGAGACCCAGTACTTC.

V usage is TRBV4-3 and J usage is TRBJ2-7; D not resolved. The CDR3 runs to 14 residues. Trimming took off 0 bases at V and 0 bases at J, with 6 bases between the two ends. Per the germline V gene, CDR1 is LGHNA and CDR2 is YSLEER. Here the CDR3 DNA reads TGCGCCAGCAGCCAAGAACCTAGCTCCTACGAGCAGTACTTC. This translates into CASSQEPSSYEQYF.

V and J are TRBV6-5 and TRBJ1-2, with TRBD1 identical over 7 bases. V dropped 8 bases and J dropped 8; count of bases not matched to a gene: 11. CDR1 MNHEY and CDR2 SVGAGI come from the germline V gene. This CDR3 contains 13 residues. The CDR3 here is CASGTGDLEGYTF. Written as DNA, the CDR3 is TGTGCCAGCGGCACAGGGGACCTTGAAGGCTACACCTTC.

The V gene is TRBV6-5, the J gene TRBJ1-2, with 7 bases that match TRBD1. Germline CDR1 is MNHEY and CDR2 is SVGAGI. This CDR3 contains 14 residues. J was trimmed by 7 bases and V by 6 bases; bases with no gene match: 11. CDR3 amino acids: CASSPAGGRGGYTF. CDR3 bases: TGTGCCAGCAGCCCCGCAGGGGGTAGAGGTGGCTACACCTTC.

The J gene is TRBJ2-7, the V gene TRBV9, with a possible D match to TRBD2 (5 bases). Germline CDR1 and CDR2: SGDLS and YYNGEE. Trimming shortened V by 0 bases and J by 7 bases, and 17 bases separated the two germline ends. There are 15 residues in the CDR3. The CDR3, as DNA: TGTGCCAGCAGCGTAGGGCGGCCGGGGTTGGGAGAGCAGTACTTC. This codes for CASSVGRPGLGEQYF.

The CDR3 DNA reads TGTGCCAGCAGTTCGACAGGAAGCTACAATGAGCAGTTCTTC. The encoded protein is CASSSTGSYNEQFF. V gene TRBV28 combines with J gene TRBJ2-1; possible D gene TRBD1, 6 bases. Germline V gene data show CDR1 as MDHEN and CDR2 as SYDVKM. The CDR3 has 14 residues. Trimming shortened V by 4 bases and J by 3 bases, and 10 bases separated the two germline ends.

The chain links TRBV5-8 to TRBJ1-6; possibly TRBD1 for D (5 bases). Per germline, CDR1 SGHTS and CDR2 YDEGEE. V lost 5 bases and J 2 bases, leaving 17 bases between the germline ends. CDR3 length: 17 residues. The CDR3 DNA reads TGTGCCAGCAGTGACCAGGGAATAGGGACCTATAATTCACCCCTCCACTTT. Encoded protein: CASSDQGIGTYNSPLHF.

This clone was observed a few times. The chain carries TRBV16 and TRBJ1-2, with 9 bases identical to TRBD1. The trim removed 6 bases at V and 7 bases at J, leaving 9 bases unmatched. The CDR3 loop spans 14 amino acids. Germline V gene lookup returns CDR1 KGHSY and CDR2 FQNENV. In DNA, the CDR3 is TGTGCCAGCAGTTACTACAGGGGGCGGATTGGCTACACCTTC. Translation: CASSYYRGRIGYTF.